The TCR beta chain described here comes from a study of blood T cell repertoires in COVID-19 (dated by TCRdb to the early 2020s). Study-wide context: Samples from collaborators originated in the United States, Italy and Spain and spanned both the acute and convalescent phases of COVID-19. The material from the prospective study consisted of cDNA or gDNA derived from T cells, B-cell-depleted T cells, or PBMCs. The samples were drawn from two sources: the first 160 participants of the ongoing ImmuneRACE study, and 1,200 or so subjects contributed by 6 global collaborators. The sample metadata nearly always contained a de-identified subject ID, COVID-19 status, age in years and sex. Subjects who had been exposed to COVID-19, were actively infected with it, or had recovered from it provided the deeply sampled blood TCRbeta repertoires that made up the dataset. Where HLA class I and class II types were available, the types were taken from metadata supplied by the sample provider, not from assay-based typing. The repertoires were released in a freely available public database intended as a resource for research on the immune response to SARS-CoV-2.

Participants in the prospective study were aged about 18 to 89 years, lived in more than 20 United States geographic areas, and enrolled through a virtual design. Cohort assignment in the prospective study relied on participant-reported clinical history from a screening survey and a study questionnaire. A participant counted as exposed if, within 2 weeks of entering the study, that participant had been in contact with someone who had a PCR-confirmed or clinician-diagnosed COVID-19 case. Mobile phlebotomists in the prospective study collected whole blood, serum and a nasopharyngeal or oropharyngeal swab from every participant. Prospective study participants could optionally give additional blood draws and questionnaires over an approximately two-month period. Before DNA extraction, prospective study blood samples were shipped either frozen or at room temperature. TCRbeta CDR3 regions were amplified from genomic DNA using the immunoSEQ Assay, a bias-controlled multiplex PCR. In the paper's pipeline: Within the assay, amplification of reference gene primers was used to estimate how many nucleated cells each sample contained. To quantify the absolute abundance of each unique TCRbeta CDR3 rearrangement, sequence reads were collapsed and filtered. For each sample, productive Simpson clonality was calculated by taking the square root of Simpson's diversity index across productive rearrangements. The immuneACCESS repertoire file appears here via TCRdb, limited to in-frame rearrangements. These files lack a portion of the clones; in checked studies, under half of the deficit traces to unresolved V genes, and the cause of the others is not known. That table supplies the V and J calls and clone size; D and trimming were determined from the DNA. For this sample there are fewer than 400,000 clones; 75% to 90% appear just once. The ten largest account for 1.9% of the sample.

This clone was recorded a few times. It lacks a known antigen. No much larger clonotype is one base removed from it; base qualities were not supplied. Other DNA sequences within the sample encode an identical CDR3. What the work shows at the level of the full study, not this receptor alone: The quantity of clinical and demographic metadata differed by source and by participant and was supplied without curation.

The specimen was PBMCs or T cells enriched from blood (not recorded which). This clonotype originated in a woman aged 25 to 39 who had been exposed to COVID-19.

This receptor has the CDR3 CASRQGPYGYTF. DNA sequence: TGTGCCAGTCGTCAGGGCCCCTATGGCTACACCTTC. Here the chain combines TRBV6-5 and TRBJ1-2, with TRBD1 as a weak D call on 5 bases. Trimming takes 9 bases from V and 4 bases from J, and the germline ends sit 12 bases apart. The CDR3 has 12 amino acids, counting the end cysteine and phenylalanine. Of the read, only the CDR3 DNA is kept; its 36 bases are in frame from base 1. From a lookup of the germline V gene, CDR1 and CDR2 are MNHEY and SVGAGI.